This is a list of T cell receptor beta chains from one sample in a study of T cell repertoires in cytomegalovirus infection. MiXCR was run by TCRdb on the reads, yielding one entry per CDR3 protein. The sample contains around 140,000 distinct CDR3 sequences, about 6% of which appear only once. Sequencing was performed on PBMCs. Every receptor here comes from a human donor in good health (CMV status not recorded). Some clones in this sample may be carry-over from other donors' samples. Both conserved end residues are part of each CDR3. The D gene is left open where the match is weak. The listing skips clone size in some rows; elsewhere it reads once, few, many or a size class.

j_gene	abundance	v_gene	d_gene	CDR3aa	CDR3nt
TRBJ1-1	many	TRBV7-8	.	CASSTTGAIGTEAFF	TGTGCCAGCAGTACCACGGGGGCGATAGGCACTGAAGCTTTCTTT
TRBJ2-1	many	TRBV7-9	TRBD2	CASSLSDSGVDNEQFF	TGTGCCAGCAGCTTATCGGATAGCGGGGTGGACAATGAGCAGTTCTTC
TRBJ2-5	many	TRBV19	.	CASSIGPGRGETQYF	TGTGCCAGTAGTATAGGACCCGGTCGAGGGGAGACCCAGTACTTC
TRBJ1-1	many	TRBV7-2	.	CASKRAGVPEAFF	TGTGCCAGCAAGAGGGCAGGTGTTCCTGAAGCTTTCTTT
TRBJ1-2	many	TRBV7-9	.	CASSDPKLDIQHHNYGYTF	TGTGCCAGCAGCGACCCCAAGTTGGACATTCAGCACCATAACTATGGCTACACCTTC
TRBJ1-3	few	TRBV20-1	.	CSAGWGARGNTIYF	TGCAGTGCTGGATGGGGGGCTCGAGGAAACACCATATATTTT
TRBJ1-2	few	TRBV15	TRBD1	CATSTGTDYGYTF	TGTGCCACCAGCACCGGGACAGACTATGGCTACACCTTC
TRBJ1-1	many	TRBV5-6	.	CASSLKGDQYTEAFF	TGTGCCAGCAGCTTGAAAGGGGATCAATACACTGAAGCTTTCTTT
TRBJ1-2	many	TRBV10-2	.	CASSETGTYGYTF	TGCGCCAGCAGTGAGACAGGGACCTATGGCTACACCTTC
TRBJ1-2	many	TRBV7-2	.	CASSLGVRGGGGYGYTF	TGTGCCAGCAGCTTAGGAGTGAGGGGGGGGGGGGGCTATGGCTACACCTTC
TRBJ2-3	many	TRBV5-4	.	CASSPKKLQGVADTQYF	TGTGCCAGCAGCCCGAAAAAACTGCAAGGCGTTGCAGATACGCAGTATTTT
TRBJ2-7	many	TRBV6-2/TRBV6-3	TRBD1	CASHDRGRSYEQYF	TGTGCCAGCCACGACAGGGGCCGATCCTACGAGCAGTACTTC
TRBJ2-5	few	TRBV27	.	CASSFSGKGDQETQYF	TGTGCCAGCAGTTTCTCGGGAAAGGGGGACCAAGAGACCCAGTACTTC
TRBJ1-1	many	TRBV19	TRBD1	CASSRQGDTEAFF	TGTGCCAGTAGTCGACAGGGGGACACTGAAGCTTTCTTT
TRBJ2-2	many	TRBV7-2	.	CASRKEAGTGELFF	TGTGCCAGCAGGAAGGAGGCGGGGACCGGGGAGCTGTTTTTT
TRBJ1-5	few	TRBV19	TRBD1	CASSIMGQGGQPQHF	TGTGCCAGTAGTATTATGGGACAGGGAGGTCAGCCCCAGCATTTT
TRBJ2-1	many	TRBV7-9	.	CASSATYEQFF	TGTGCCAGCAGCGCGACGTATGAGCAGTTCTTC
TRBJ1-4	many	TRBV7-2	.	CASSLVAGVDEKLFF	TGTGCCAGCAGCTTAGTGGCAGGGGTTGATGAAAAACTGTTTTTT
TRBJ2-7	many	TRBV19	TRBD1	CASSPRPGQGDEQYF	TGTGCCAGTAGTCCTAGACCGGGACAGGGGGACGAGCAGTACTTC
TRBJ2-4	many	TRBV20-1	TRBD2	CSAGRLAGQNIQYF	TGCAGTGCTGGCAGACTAGCGGGCCAAAACATTCAGTACTTC
TRBJ2-7	many	TRBV7-2	.	CASSLNIVGEQYF	TGTGCCAGCAGCCTGAACATTGTAGGGGAGCAGTACTTC
TRBJ2-2	.	TRBV2	TRBD1	CASQTGSNTGELFF	TGTGCCAGCCAGACAGGGTCGAACACCGGGGAGCTGTTTTTT
TRBJ1-1	.	TRBV28	TRBD1	CASSLGTGAEAFF	TGTGCCAGCAGTTTAGGGACAGGGGCTGAAGCTTTCTTT
TRBJ2-5	few	TRBV4-3	TRBD2	CASSHLAGESQETQYF	TGCGCCAGCAGTCACCTAGCGGGGGAGAGCCAAGAGACCCAGTACTTC
TRBJ2-2	many	TRBV7-2	.	CASSRRLSGQGTGELFF	TGTGCCAGCAGCCGACGCCTGTCGGGACAAGGAACCGGGGAGCTGTTTTTT
TRBJ2-2	many	TRBV7-2	TRBD2	CASSLSSGGGQEELFF	TGTGCCAGCAGCCTATCTAGCGGGGGGGGCCAGGAGGAGCTGTTTTTT
TRBJ2-2	many	TRBV5-5	.	CASSPGMGNGELFF	TGTGCCAGCAGCCCTGGGATGGGGAATGGGGAGCTGTTTTTT
TRBJ2-7	many	TRBV7-6	TRBD1	CASRGYEGWGQGFNEQYF	TGTGCCAGCAGGGGCTACGAGGGTTGGGGACAGGGATTCAACGAGCAGTACTTC
TRBJ1-5	many	TRBV7-2	TRBD1	CASSLVGTASNQPQHF	TGTGCCAGCAGCTTAGTTGGGACAGCTAGCAATCAGCCCCAGCATTTT
TRBJ2-2	many	TRBV7-6	TRBD1	CASSLNSGQLAGELFF	TGTGCCAGCAGCTTAAATTCGGGACAGCTAGCCGGGGAGCTGTTTTTT
TRBJ2-1	few	TRBV15	TRBD1	CATSRDMGQYNEQFF	TGTGCCACCAGCAGAGATATGGGACAGTACAATGAGCAGTTCTTC
TRBJ1-3	many	TRBV7-8	.	CASSWTGGEGSGNTIYF	TGTGCCAGCAGCTGGACTGGAGGGGAGGGATCTGGAAACACCATATATTTT
TRBJ2-5	many	TRBV12-5	TRBD1	CASGLVWETLDRGKETQYF	TGTGCTAGTGGTTTGGTATGGGAAACTTTGGACAGGGGGAAAGAGACCCAGTACTTC
TRBJ2-4	many	TRBV7-2	.	CASSSRTGLQYF	TGTGCCAGCAGCTCGAGGACGGGACTTCAGTACTTC
TRBJ2-7	many	TRBV11-2	.	CASSLYRSPSYEQYF	TGTGCCAGCAGCTTATACAGGTCGCCTTCCTACGAGCAGTACTTC
TRBJ2-4	few	TRBV18	.	CASSPDGNIQYF	TGTGCCAGCTCACCCGACGGGAACATTCAGTACTTC
TRBJ1-2	many	TRBV19	.	CASSIDRLSYGYTF	TGTGCCAGTAGTATAGATCGTCTGAGCTATGGCTACACCTTC
TRBJ2-7	.	TRBV28	.	CASSFRSRNLRREQYF	TGTGCCAGCAGTTTTCGGTCGAGGAATCTACGACGCGAGCAGTACTTC
TRBJ2-5	many	TRBV7-8	.	CASSLALIGETQYF	TGTGCCAGCAGCTTAGCGTTAATAGGGGAGACCCAGTACTTC
TRBJ1-2	many	TRBV28	.	CASSLRGARVQVDGYTF	TGTGCCAGCAGTTTGCGGGGGGCAAGGGTACAGGTGGATGGCTACACCTTC
TRBJ1-1	few	TRBV28	TRBD1	CASSLQFPGGRTEAFF	TGTGCCAGCAGTTTACAGTTTCCAGGGGGCAGGACTGAAGCTTTCTTT